This TCR beta chain was observed in a study of blood T cell repertoires in COVID-19. Study summary: Both acute and convalescent COVID-19 samples were obtained from the United States, Italy and Spain. In each case, the material was cDNA or gDNA derived from T cells, B-cell-depleted T cells, or PBMCs.

Generated by immunoSEQ multiplex PCR, the TCRdb table keeps only in-frame clones and is missing some. The sample records some 330,000 clones, approximately 87% being singletons. Looked up from germline, CDR1 is SGHNT and CDR2 is YENEEA. V lost 4 bases, J lost 1 base, and 17 bases lay in between. This CDR3 region has 18 residues. Sequenced material: peripheral blood. The chain employs TRBV11-3 and TRBJ2-6; possibly TRBD1 for D (5 bases). The source of this sequence is a woman aged 50 to 60 with active or convalescent COVID-19. The CDR3 sequence: CASSSRESAESGANVLTF. As DNA, the CDR3 is TGTGCCAGCAGCTCCAGGGAATCGGCTGAGTCTGGGGCCAACGTCCTGACTTTC.